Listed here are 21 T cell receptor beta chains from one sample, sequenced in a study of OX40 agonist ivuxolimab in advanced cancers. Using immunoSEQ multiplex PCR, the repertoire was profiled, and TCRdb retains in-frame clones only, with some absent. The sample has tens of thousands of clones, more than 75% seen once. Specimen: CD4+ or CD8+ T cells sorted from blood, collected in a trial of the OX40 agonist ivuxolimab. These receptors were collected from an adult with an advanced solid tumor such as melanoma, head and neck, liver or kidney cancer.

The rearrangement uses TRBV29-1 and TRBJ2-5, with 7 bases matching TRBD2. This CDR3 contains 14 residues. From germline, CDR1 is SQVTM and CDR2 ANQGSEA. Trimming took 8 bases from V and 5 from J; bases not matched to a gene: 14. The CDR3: CSSSGGNGQETQYF. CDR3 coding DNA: TGCAGCTCATCCGGGGGGAACGGTCAGGAGACCCAGTACTTC.

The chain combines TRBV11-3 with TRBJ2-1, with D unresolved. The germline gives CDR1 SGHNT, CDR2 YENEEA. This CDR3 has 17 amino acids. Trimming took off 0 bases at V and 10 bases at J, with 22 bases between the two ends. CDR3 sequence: CASSLDGRTVNEREQFF. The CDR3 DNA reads TGTGCCAGCAGCTTAGACGGACGAACGGTGAATGAACGGGAGCAGTTCTTC.

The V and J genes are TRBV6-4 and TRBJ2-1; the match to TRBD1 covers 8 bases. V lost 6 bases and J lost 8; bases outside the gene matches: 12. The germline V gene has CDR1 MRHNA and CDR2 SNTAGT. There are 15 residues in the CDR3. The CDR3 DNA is TGTGCCAGCAGCCCAGGGGGCCGGGGTCGGGATGAGCAGTTCTTC. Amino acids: CASSPGGRGRDEQFF.

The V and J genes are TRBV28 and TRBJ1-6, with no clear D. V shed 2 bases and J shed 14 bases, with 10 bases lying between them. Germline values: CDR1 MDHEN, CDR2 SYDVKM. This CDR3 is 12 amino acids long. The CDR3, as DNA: TGTGCCAGCAGTTTAGGCTTTGGCACCCTCCACTTT. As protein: CASSLGFGTLHF.

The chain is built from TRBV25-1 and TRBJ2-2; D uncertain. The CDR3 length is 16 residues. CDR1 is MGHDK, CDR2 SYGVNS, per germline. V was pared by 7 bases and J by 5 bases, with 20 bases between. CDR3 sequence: CASTPGSPEGTGELFF. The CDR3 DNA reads TGTGCCAGCACCCCAGGCAGCCCAGAAGGGACCGGGGAGCTGTTTTTT. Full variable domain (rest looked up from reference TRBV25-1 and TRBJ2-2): EADIYQTPRYLVIGTGKKITLECSQTMGHDKMYWYQQDPGMELHLIHYSYGVNSTEKGDLSSESTVSRIRTEHFPLTLESARPSHTSQYLCASTPGSPEGTGELFFGEGSRLTVL.

The CDR3 DNA reads as TGTGCCAGCAGCCCACTAGTATCCACCGGGGAGCTGTTTTTT. Translation gives CASSPLVSTGELFF. This chain connects TRBV6-1 to TRBJ2-2; tentative D call: TRBD2 (5 bases). Per the germline V gene, CDR1 is MNHNS and CDR2 is SASEGT. The CDR3 totals 14 residues. The V and J ends lost 6 bases and 4 bases respectively, with 12 bases between them.

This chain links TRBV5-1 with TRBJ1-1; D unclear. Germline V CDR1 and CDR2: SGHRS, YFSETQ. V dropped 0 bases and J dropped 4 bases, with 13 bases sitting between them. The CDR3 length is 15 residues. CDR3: CASSLDGVGVTEAFF. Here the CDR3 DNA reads TGCGCCAGCAGCTTGGATGGGGTCGGAGTCACTGAAGCTTTCTTT.

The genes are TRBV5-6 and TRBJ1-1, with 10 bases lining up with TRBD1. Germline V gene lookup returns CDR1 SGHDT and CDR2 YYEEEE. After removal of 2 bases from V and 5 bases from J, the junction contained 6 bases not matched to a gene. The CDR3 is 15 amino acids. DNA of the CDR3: TGTGCCAGCAGCTTCGGTGACAGGGGGCAAACTGAAGCTTTCTTT. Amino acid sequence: CASSFGDRGQTEAFF.

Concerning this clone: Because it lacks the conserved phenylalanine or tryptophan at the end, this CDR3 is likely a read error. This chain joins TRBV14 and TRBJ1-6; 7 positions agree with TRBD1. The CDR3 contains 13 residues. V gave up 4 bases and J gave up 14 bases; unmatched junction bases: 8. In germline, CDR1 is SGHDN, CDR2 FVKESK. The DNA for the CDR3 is TGTGCCAGCAGCCCCACGGACAGGCGGTCCCTCCACCTT. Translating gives CASSPTDRRSLHL.

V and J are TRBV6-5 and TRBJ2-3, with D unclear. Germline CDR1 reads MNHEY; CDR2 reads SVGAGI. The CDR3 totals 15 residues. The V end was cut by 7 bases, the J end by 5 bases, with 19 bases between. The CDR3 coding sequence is TGTGCCAGCAATAAAGGCGGTTTTGGGGAAGATACGCAGTATTTT. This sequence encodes CASNKGGFGEDTQYF.

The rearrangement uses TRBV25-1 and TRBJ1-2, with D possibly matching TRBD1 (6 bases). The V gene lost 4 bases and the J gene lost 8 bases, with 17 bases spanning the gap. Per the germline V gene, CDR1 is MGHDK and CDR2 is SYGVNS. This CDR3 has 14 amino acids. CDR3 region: CASSGDLGAHGYTF. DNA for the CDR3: TGTGCCAGCAGTGGCGATTTGGGGGCGCACGGCTACACCTTC.

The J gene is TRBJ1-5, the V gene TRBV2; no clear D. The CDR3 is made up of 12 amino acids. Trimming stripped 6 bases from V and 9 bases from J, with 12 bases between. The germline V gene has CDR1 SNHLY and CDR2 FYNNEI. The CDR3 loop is CASSNGIRPQHF. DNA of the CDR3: TGTGCCAGCAGCAACGGGATTCGGCCCCAGCATTTT.

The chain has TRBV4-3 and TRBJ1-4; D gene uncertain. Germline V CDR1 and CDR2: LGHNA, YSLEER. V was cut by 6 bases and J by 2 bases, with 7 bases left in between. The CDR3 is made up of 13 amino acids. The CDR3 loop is CASRTSTNEKLFF. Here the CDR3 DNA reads TGCGCCAGCAGAACTAGTACTAATGAAAAACTGTTTTTT.

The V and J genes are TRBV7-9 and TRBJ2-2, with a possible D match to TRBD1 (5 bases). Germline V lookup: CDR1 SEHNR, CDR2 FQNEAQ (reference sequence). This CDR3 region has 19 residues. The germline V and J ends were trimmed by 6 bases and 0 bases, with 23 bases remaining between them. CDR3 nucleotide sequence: TGTGCCAGCAGATCAAGAACCCAGGGAAGGCGTCCGAACACCGGGGAGCTGTTTTTT. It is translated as CASRSRTQGRRPNTGELFF.

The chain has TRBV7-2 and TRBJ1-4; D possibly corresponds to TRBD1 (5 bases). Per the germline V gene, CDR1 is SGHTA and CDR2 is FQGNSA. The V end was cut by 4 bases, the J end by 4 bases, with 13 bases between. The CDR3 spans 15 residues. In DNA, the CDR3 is TGTGCCAGCAGCTCTCCGGGACTGCTTAATGAAAAACTGTTTTTT. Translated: CASSSPGLLNEKLFF.

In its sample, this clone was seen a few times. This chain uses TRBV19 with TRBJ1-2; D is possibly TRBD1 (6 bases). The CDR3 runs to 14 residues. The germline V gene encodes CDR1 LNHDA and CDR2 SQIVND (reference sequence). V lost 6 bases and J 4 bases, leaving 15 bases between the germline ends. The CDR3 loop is CASRPDSRGYGYTF. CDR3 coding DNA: TGTGCCAGTAGACCGGACAGCCGCGGCTATGGCTACACCTTC.

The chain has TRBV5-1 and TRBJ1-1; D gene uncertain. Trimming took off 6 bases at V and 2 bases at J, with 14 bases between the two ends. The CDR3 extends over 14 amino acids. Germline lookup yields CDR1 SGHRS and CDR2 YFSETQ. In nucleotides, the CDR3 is TGCGCCAGCACTCCTTCAGGCAGTAACACTGAAGCTTTCTTT. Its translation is CASTPSGSNTEAFF.

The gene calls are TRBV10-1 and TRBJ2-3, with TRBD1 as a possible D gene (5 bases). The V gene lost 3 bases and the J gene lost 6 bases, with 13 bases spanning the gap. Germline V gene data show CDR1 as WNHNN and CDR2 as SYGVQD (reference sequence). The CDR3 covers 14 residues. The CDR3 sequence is CASSERGARDTQYF. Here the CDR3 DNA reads TGCGCCAGCAGTGAAAGGGGTGCCCGGGATACGCAGTATTTT.

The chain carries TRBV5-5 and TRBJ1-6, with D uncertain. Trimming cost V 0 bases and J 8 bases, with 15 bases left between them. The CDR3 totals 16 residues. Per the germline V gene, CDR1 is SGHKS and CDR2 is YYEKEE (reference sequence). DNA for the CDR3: TGTGCCAGCAGCTTGGGCGTTTTAGGTCTATATTCACCCCTCCACTTT. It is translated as CASSLGVLGLYSPLHF.

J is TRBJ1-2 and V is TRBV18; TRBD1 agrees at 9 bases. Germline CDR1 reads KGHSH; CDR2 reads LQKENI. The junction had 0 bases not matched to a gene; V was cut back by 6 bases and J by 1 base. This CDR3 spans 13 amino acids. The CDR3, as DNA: TGTGCCAGCTCGGGACAGGGTAACTATGGCTACACCTTC. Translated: CASSGQGNYGYTF.

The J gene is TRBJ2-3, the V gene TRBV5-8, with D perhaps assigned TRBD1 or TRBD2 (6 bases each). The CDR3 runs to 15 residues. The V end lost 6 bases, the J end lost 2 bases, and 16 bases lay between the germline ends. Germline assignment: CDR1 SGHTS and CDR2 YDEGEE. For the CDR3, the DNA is TGTGCCAGCACCCCCAGAGGGGGGTACACAGATACGCAGTATTTT. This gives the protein CASTPRGGYTDTQYF. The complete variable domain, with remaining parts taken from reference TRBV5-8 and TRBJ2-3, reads EAGVTQSPTHLIKTRGQQATLRCSPISGHTSVYWYQQALGLGLQFLLWYDEGEERNRGNFPPRFSGRQFPNYSSELNVNALELEDSALYLCASTPRGGYTDTQYFGPGTRLTVL.